These T cell receptor beta chains were read from a single sample in a study of shared clonotypes between healthy human individuals. The method was immunoSEQ multiplex PCR; TCRdb's version includes in-frame clones alone and lacks a portion of them. Of about 680,000 clones in the sample, around 72% were seen once. Specimen: memory CD4+ T cells sorted from blood. These receptors were taken from a woman aged 25-40 years in good health. CDR3s include the opening cysteine and the closing phenylalanine or tryptophan. D genes are given only for firm matches. Clone size is stated in some rows and not others, as once, few, many or a class when expanded.

v_gene	abundance	d_gene	j_gene	CDR3aa	CDR3nt
TRBV29-1	few	TRBD2	TRBJ2-2	CSVSGTSGRARTGELFF	TGCAGCGTTTCCGGGACTAGCGGGAGGGCGAGGACCGGGGAGCTGTTTTTT
TRBV6-1	-	TRBD1	TRBJ2-7	CASSPGQGAGEQYF	TGTGCCAGCAGTCCGGGACAGGGGGCTGGAGAGCAGTACTTC
TRBV28	-	TRBD1	TRBJ1-2	CASSHPSLTGSGYTF	TGTGCCAGCAGTCACCCTTCCCTGACAGGGAGCGGCTACACCTTC
TRBV28	-	-	TRBJ1-1	CASSYKGWTEAFF	TGTGCCAGCAGTTACAAGGGTTGGACTGAAGCTTTCTTT
TRBV2	-	-	TRBJ2-2	CASSIGTYNTGELFF	TGTGCCAGCTCCATCGGGACCTATAACACCGGGGAGCTGTTTTTT
TRBV19	-	-	TRBJ1-1	CASSIGATGNTEAFF	TGTGCCAGTAGTATCGGGGCGACAGGCAACACTGAAGCTTTCTTT
TRBV2	-	-	TRBJ2-5	CASSVGREETQYF	TGTGCCAGCAGTGTCGGCAGGGAAGAGACCCAGTACTTC
TRBV7-2	-	-	TRBJ2-3	CASSLDPGYSDTQYF	TGTGCCAGCAGCTTAGACCCGGGGTATTCGGATACGCAGTATTTT
TRBV11-2	-	-	TRBJ2-1	CASSLDLNNEQFF	TGTGCCAGCAGCTTAGATCTAAACAATGAGCAGTTCTTC
TRBV7-9	-	-	TRBJ1-2	CASSLPKQGSGYTF	TGTGCCAGCAGCCTCCCAAAACAGGGTTCTGGCTACACCTTC
TRBV7-3	-	TRBD1	TRBJ1-2	CASSPGQGASYTF	TGTGCCAGCAGCCCGGGACAGGGGGCGAGCTACACCTTC
TRBV5-5	once	TRBD1	TRBJ2-3	CASSPGQGSTDTQYF	TGTGCCAGCAGCCCAGGACAGGGTAGCACAGATACGCAGTATTTT
TRBV5-4	-	-	TRBJ1-1	CASSLDRGGHTEAFF	TGTGCCAGCAGCTTGGATAGGGGGGGGCACACTGAAGCTTTCTTT
TRBV2	-	TRBD1	TRBJ1-2	CASSPTGYSHGYTF	TGTGCCAGCTCCCCGACAGGGTATAGCCATGGCTACACCTTC
TRBV6-1	-	-	TRBJ1-4	CASHVGPRNEKLFF	TGTGCCAGCCATGTAGGGCCCAGGAATGAAAAACTGTTTTTT
TRBV30	-	-	TRBJ2-7	CAWGTGTYEQYF	TGTGCCTGGGGGACGGGTACCTACGAGCAGTACTTC
TRBV30	-	-	TRBJ1-1	CAWGYGSSTEAFF	TGTGCCTGGGGCTATGGAAGTTCCACTGAAGCTTTCTTT
TRBV2	-	TRBD2	TRBJ2-2	CASSERGLNTGELFF	TGTGCCAGCAGTGAGCGGGGGTTAAACACCGGGGAGCTGTTTTTT
TRBV7-2	many	TRBD2	TRBJ2-7	CASSLAGTSGRQSEQYF	TGTGCCAGCAGCTTAGCCGGGACTAGCGGGAGGCAGTCCGAGCAGTACTTC
TRBV9	-	-	TRBJ2-7	CASSPTGSNEQYF	TGTGCCAGCAGCCCTACAGGGTCCAACGAGCAGTACTTC
TRBV28	-	-	TRBJ2-7	CASSLSRGEQYF	TGTGCCAGCAGTTTAAGTCGGGGCGAGCAGTACTTC
TRBV2	few	-	TRBJ1-1	CASSGLTGNTEAFF	TGTGCCAGCAGTGGCTTGACGGGGAACACTGAAGCTTTCTTT
TRBV25-1	-	-	TRBJ1-4	CASSEDRVPSEKLFF	TGTGCCAGCAGTGAGGATAGGGTTCCGAGTGAAAAACTGTTTTTT
TRBV5-1	-	-	TRBJ2-5	CASSLEAETQYF	TGCGCCAGCAGCTTGGAAGCGGAGACCCAGTACTTC
TRBV6-6	-	TRBD1	TRBJ1-1	CASSSLGQGGAEAFF	TGTGCCAGCAGTTCTTTGGGCCAGGGGGGCGCTGAAGCTTTCTTT
TRBV19	few	-	TRBJ1-1	CASSVDRPMNTEAFF	TGTGCCAGTAGTGTTGACAGGCCGATGAACACTGAAGCTTTCTTT
TRBV29-1	many	-	TRBJ2-5	CSVSSFQETQYF	TGCAGCGTTTCCAGCTTCCAAGAGACCCAGTACTTC
TRBV28	-	-	TRBJ2-2	CASNLYRGELFF	TGTGCCAGCAACCTATACCGCGGGGAGCTGTTTTTT
TRBV11-3	-	TRBD2	TRBJ2-2	CASSVTSAGELFF	TGTGCCAGCAGCGTCACTAGCGCCGGGGAGCTGTTTTTT
TRBV6-1	-	-	TRBJ2-2	CASNLRGPGELFF	TGTGCCAGCAATCTTAGGGGCCCGGGGGAGCTGTTTTTT
TRBV6-5	-	-	TRBJ2-7	CASSETGYEQYF	TGTGCCAGCAGTGAGACAGGTTACGAGCAGTACTTC
TRBV5-1	-	TRBD1	TRBJ2-7	CASSSSSQGAREQYF	TGCGCCAGCAGCTCCTCCTCACAGGGGGCGCGCGAGCAGTACTTC
TRBV4-1	-	TRBD1	TRBJ2-1	CASRPTDRGSSESSYNEQFF	TGCGCCAGCAGGCCCACGGACAGGGGGTCTAGTGAAAGCTCCTACAATGAGCAGTTCTTC
TRBV5-4	-	TRBD2	TRBJ2-3	CASSRWGLGEDTQYF	TGTGCCAGCAGCCGGTGGGGACTAGGCGAAGATACGCAGTATTTT
TRBV25-1	-	TRBD1	TRBJ1-1	CASRKGQLNTEAFF	TGTGCCAGCAGGAAGGGACAGCTCAACACTGAAGCTTTCTTT
TRBV10-1	-	TRBD1	TRBJ2-3	CATSDRGKFSTDTQYF	TGCGCCACCTCGGACAGGGGGAAATTTAGCACAGATACGCAGTATTTT
TRBV7-2	-	-	TRBJ2-7	CASSAPGNPYEQYF	TGTGCCAGCAGCGCCCCCGGGAATCCCTACGAGCAGTACTTC
TRBV5-1	-	-	TRBJ2-7	CASSLGGASYEQYF	TGCGCCAGCAGCTTGGGCGGGGCCTCCTACGAGCAGTACTTC
TRBV27	-	TRBD1	TRBJ2-7	CASSFSDRGSEQYF	TGTGCCAGCAGTTTCTCGGACAGGGGAAGCGAGCAGTACTTC
TRBV18	-	TRBD1	TRBJ2-2	CASSKGTVRPGELFF	TGTGCCAGCTCAAAGGGGACAGTACGTCCCGGGGAGCTGTTTTTT
TRBV30	few	-	TRBJ2-1	CAWRPGVTYNEQFF	TGTGCCTGGAGGCCGGGAGTTACCTACAATGAGCAGTTCTTC
TRBV5-6	-	-	TRBJ1-5	CASTHSGNQPQHF	TGTGCCAGCACCCATAGTGGCAATCAGCCCCAGCATTTT
TRBV14	-	-	TRBJ1-5	CASSQEETSNQPQHF	TGTGCCAGCAGCCAAGAAGAGACAAGCAATCAGCCCCAGCATTTT
TRBV5-4	-	-	TRBJ1-1	CASKPGSPDTEAFF	TGTGCCAGCAAACCAGGGAGCCCAGACACTGAAGCTTTCTTT
TRBV27	-	TRBD2	TRBJ2-1	CASSLYPSGRNEQFF	TGTGCCAGCAGTTTATACCCTAGCGGGAGGAATGAGCAGTTCTTC